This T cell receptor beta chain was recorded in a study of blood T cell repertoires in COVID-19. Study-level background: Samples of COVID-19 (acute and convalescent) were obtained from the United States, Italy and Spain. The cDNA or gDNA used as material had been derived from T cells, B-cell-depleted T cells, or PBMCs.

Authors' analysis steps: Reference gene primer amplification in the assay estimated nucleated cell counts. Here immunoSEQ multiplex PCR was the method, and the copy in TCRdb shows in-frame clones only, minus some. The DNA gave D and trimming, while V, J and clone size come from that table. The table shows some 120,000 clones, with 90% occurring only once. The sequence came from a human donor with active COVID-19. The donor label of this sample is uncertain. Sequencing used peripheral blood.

The CDR3 bases are TGTGCCAGCCGGGACAGGGGTACCGGGGAGCTGTTTTTT. It is translated as CASRDRGTGELFF. The chain carries TRBV25-1 and TRBJ2-2; TRBD1 matches 10 bases. The CDR3 has 13 amino acids. CDR1 MGHDK and CDR2 SYGVNS come from the germline V gene. V dropped 8 bases and J dropped 5; count of bases not matched to a gene: 2.